Listed below are T cell receptor beta chains from one sample, sequenced in a study of CD8+ T cells in alopecia areata. TCRdb's copy holds only in-frame clones and misses some; the assay was immunoSEQ multiplex PCR. The sample lists under 300,000 clones, about 62% occurring once. The sample here was CD4+ T cells sorted from blood, taken around week 54, from a patient treated with tofacitinib. The receptors stem from a human donor with alopecia areata. Each CDR3 is given with its conserved first and last residue. Fields, in order: V gene, J gene, D gene, clone size, CDR3 DNA, CDR3 protein. D genes are given only for firm matches. Some rows have no size entry. The others give once, few or many, or a class for an expanded clone.

TRBV9	TRBJ1-4	-	-	TGTGCCAGCAGCGTAGGGGCAGTTCGAAATGAAAAACTGTTTTTT	CASSVGAVRNEKLFF
TRBV14	TRBJ2-1	TRBD2	-	TGTGCCAGCAGCCCACGCCTAGGCGGGGGGGTTGGAGAGCAGTTCTTC	CASSPRLGGGVGEQFF
TRBV18	TRBJ1-2	TRBD1	-	TGTGCCAGCTCACGGACAGGGGCTAACTATGGCTACACCTTC	CASSRTGANYGYTF
TRBV9	TRBJ1-2	TRBD1	-	TGTGCCAGCACCCGTAGGACAGGCGGGAACTATGGCTACACCTTC	CASTRRTGGNYGYTF
TRBV7-2	TRBJ1-2	-	few	TGTGCCAGTCAGAGGTACGGTGGCTACACCTTC	CASQRYGGYTF
TRBV5-4	TRBJ2-7	-	-	TGTGCCAGCAGCTCCTCCTACGAGCAGTACTTC	CASSSSYEQYF
TRBV5-6	TRBJ1-6	-	-	TGTGCCAGCAGCTATCAGGGGACGCGATCACCCCTCCACTTT	CASSYQGTRSPLHF
TRBV9	TRBJ1-2	-	-	TGTGCCAGCAGCGTAGATCGGATGGGGGTTGGCTACACCTTC	CASSVDRMGVGYTF
TRBV5-6	TRBJ2-5	-	-	TGTGCCAGCAGAGAGGTAGGGCGAGAGGAGACCCAGTACTTC	CASREVGREETQYF
TRBV7-9	TRBJ2-7	-	once	TGTGCCAGCAGCTCCTTCCACGAGCAGTACTTC	CASSSFHEQYF
TRBV5-1	TRBJ1-1	-	-	TGCGCCAGCAGCCCGAGCGCAGCGAACACTGAAGCTTTCTTT	CASSPSAANTEAFF
TRBV19	TRBJ2-2	-	-	TGTGCCAGCAATCGGGGGAACACCGGGGAGCTGTTTTTT	CASNRGNTGELFF
TRBV7-9	TRBJ2-5	-	-	TGTGCCAGCAGCCCCCCGCAAGGGGCGGAGACCCAGTACTTC	CASSPPQGAETQYF
TRBV5-1	TRBJ2-7	TRBD1	-	TGCGCCAGCAGCCCCCGACAGGGCCAACCGGCCGAGCAGTACTTC	CASSPRQGQPAEQYF
TRBV25-1	TRBJ1-1	-	-	TGTGCCAGCCGGAGAAACACTGAAGCTTTCTTT	CASRRNTEAFF
TRBV5-1	TRBJ1-1	-	-	TGCGCCAGCAGCTTTGGCCTAATGAACACTGAAGCTTTCTTT	CASSFGLMNTEAFF
TRBV7-2	TRBJ1-1	-	-	TGTGCCAGCAGCCAAGGGGGTATGAACACTGAAGCTTTCTTT	CASSQGGMNTEAFF
TRBV29-1	TRBJ2-1	TRBD1	few	TGCAGCGTGAGGGAGGTTGCGGGACAGGGCATGGTTGAGCAGTTCTTC	CSVREVAGQGMVEQFF
TRBV2	TRBJ2-1	-	few	TGTGCCAGCAGTGACCCCCGGGCCAATGAGCAGTTCTTC	CASSDPRANEQFF
TRBV5-4	TRBJ2-5	TRBD2	-	TGTGCCAGCAGCTTGGCCCTAGCGGATCAAGAGACCCAGTACTTC	CASSLALADQETQYF
TRBV9	TRBJ2-5	TRBD2	-	TGTGCCAGCAGCCCGAGGACTAGCGGGGGTTTGTTGGAGACCCAGTACTTC	CASSPRTSGGLLETQYF
TRBV4-1	TRBJ2-1	-	-	TGCGCCAGCAGCCAAGGGCAGGGCAGCTCCTACAATGAGCAGTTCTTC	CASSQGQGSSYNEQFF
TRBV29-1	TRBJ2-1	-	-	TGCAGCGTTGATAGGGGGGCTTACAATGAGCAGTTCTTC	CSVDRGAYNEQFF
TRBV9	TRBJ2-5	-	-	TGTGCCAGCAGCGTGAGAGGGTCCCAAGAGACCCAGTACTTC	CASSVRGSQETQYF
TRBV27	TRBJ2-7	-	-	TGTGCCAGCAGTTTAGGTCCCGTCTACTCTTCCTACGAGCAGTACTTC	CASSLGPVYSSYEQYF
TRBV7-9	TRBJ2-3	-	-	TGTGCCAGCAGCTTATACCTCTTCACAGATACGCAGTATTTT	CASSLYLFTDTQYF
TRBV15	TRBJ1-5	TRBD1	-	TGTGCCACCAGCAGATCGCCGGACAGGAATCAGCCCCAGCATTTT	CATSRSPDRNQPQHF
TRBV5-6	TRBJ2-2	-	few	TGTGCCAGCAGCTTGCTTTGGGCCGGGGAGCTGTTTTTT	CASSLLWAGELFF
TRBV5-1	TRBJ2-5	-	-	TGCGCCAGCAGCTTGGGGGCGGGAGAGACCCAGTACTTC	CASSLGAGETQYF
TRBV7-9	TRBJ2-7	-	many	TGTGCCAGCAGCTTATTGGGTGGAGTCAATTCCTACGAGCAGTACTTC	CASSLLGGVNSYEQYF
TRBV30	TRBJ1-1	TRBD1	once	TGTGCCTGGAGTGTACAGGGGGCGATTAGGAACACTGAAGCTTTCTTT	CAWSVQGAIRNTEAFF
TRBV4-1	TRBJ1-1	-	-	TGCGCCAGCAGCCAAGGGTACAGGCTGAACACTGAAGCTTTCTTT	CASSQGYRLNTEAFF
TRBV14	TRBJ2-5	TRBD2	-	TGTGCCAGCAGCCTAAGGCGGGGGTCACAAGAGACCCAGTACTTC	CASSLRRGSQETQYF
TRBV6-5	TRBJ2-2	-	-	TGTGCCAGCAGTTACTCGAACTCGGGCACCGGGGAGCTGTTTTTT	CASSYSNSGTGELFF
TRBV5-4	TRBJ2-3	-	-	TGTGCCAGCAGCCGATCTCGTGGCAACACAGATACGCAGTATTTT	CASSRSRGNTDTQYF
TRBV7-2	TRBJ1-1	-	-	TGTGCCAGCAGCAGAATAGGGGGAGGAAACACTGAAGCTTTCTTT	CASSRIGGGNTEAFF
TRBV20-1	TRBJ2-5	-	-	TGCAGTGCTAATCTCCAAGAGACCCAGTACTTC	CSANLQETQYF
TRBV9	TRBJ1-2	-	-	TGTGCCAGCAGCGAGACAGCATATGGCTACACCTTC	CASSETAYGYTF
TRBV7-2	TRBJ2-7	-	few	TGTGCCAGCTCTCGCCCGGGGGCTAAAGAGCAGTACTTC	CASSRPGAKEQYF
TRBV30	TRBJ1-1	-	few	TGTGCCTGGAGTGAAATCCCCGGGAGGTCTGAAGCTTTCTTT	CAWSEIPGRSEAFF
TRBV11-2	TRBJ2-5	-	-	TGTGCCAGCAGCTCCCAAGAGACCCAGTACTTC	CASSSQETQYF
TRBV7-6	TRBJ2-7	TRBD1	-	TGTGCCAGCAGCCAGCCGGGACAGGGTAACTACGAGCAGTACTTC	CASSQPGQGNYEQYF
TRBV7-9	TRBJ2-1	-	-	TGTGCCAGCAGCTTAGCAAACAATGAGCAGTTCTTC	CASSLANNEQFF